This T cell receptor beta chain was captured by sequencing in a study of T cell responses to AZD1222 COVID-19 vaccine. The CDR3 loop spans 16 amino acids. With 5 bases clipped from V and 6 bases from J, the junction kept 7 bases outside the gene matches. Germline CDR1 reads LGHDT; CDR2 reads YNNKEL (reference sequence). Libraries were prepared by immunoSEQ multiplex PCR; TCRdb keeps only in-frame clonotypes and omits some of them. Here the sample spans approximately 100,000 clones, about 89% being singletons. Source: peripheral blood, taken on day 0 of AZD1222 vaccination. The sequence derives from an adult in good health. The chain recombines TRBV3-1 (or the pseudogene TRBV3-2) with TRBJ1-4; the match to TRBD1 covers 12 bases. CDR3: CASSGTGTGGDEKLFF. Written as DNA, the CDR3 is TGTGCCAGCAGCGGCACTGGGACAGGGGGCGATGAAAAACTGTTTTTT.